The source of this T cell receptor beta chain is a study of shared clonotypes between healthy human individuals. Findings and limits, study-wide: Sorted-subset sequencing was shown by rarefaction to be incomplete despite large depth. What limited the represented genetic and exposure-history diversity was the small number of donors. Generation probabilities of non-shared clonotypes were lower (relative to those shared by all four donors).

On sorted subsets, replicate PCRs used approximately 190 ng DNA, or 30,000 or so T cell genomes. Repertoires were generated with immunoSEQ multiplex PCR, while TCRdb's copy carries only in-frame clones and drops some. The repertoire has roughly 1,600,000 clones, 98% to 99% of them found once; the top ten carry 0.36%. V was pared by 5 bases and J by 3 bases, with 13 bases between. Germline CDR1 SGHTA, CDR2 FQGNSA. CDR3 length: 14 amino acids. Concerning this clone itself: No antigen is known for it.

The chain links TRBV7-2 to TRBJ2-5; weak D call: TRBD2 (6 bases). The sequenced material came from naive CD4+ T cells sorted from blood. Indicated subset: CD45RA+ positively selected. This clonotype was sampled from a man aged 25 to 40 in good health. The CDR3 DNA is TGTGCCAGCAGCCGGGACTTGGCGAAAGAGACCCAGTACTTC. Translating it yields CASSRDLAKETQYF.